These 4 T cell receptor beta chains originate from one sample sequenced in a study of vaccination and CD4 T cells after COVID-19. Treatment specified: approximately 9-day PBMC culture with coronavirus spike peptide pools or control peptides (ViraFEST assay). The Oncomine TCR Beta short-read assay was applied to DNA of cultured CD4+ T cells. A single record per CDR3 protein comes from TCRdb applying MiXCR to the PCR reads. The sample yields some 12,000 distinct CDR3 sequences, 50% seen once. Antigens of these TCRs are unknown. What was sequenced was CD4+ T cells from blood, cultured in vitro. These receptors were obtained from a human donor who had recovered from COVID-19.

The sample holds a few counts of this clonotype. The chain has TRBV7-6 and TRBJ2-3, with 9 bases matching TRBD1. The J segment lost 3 bases and the V segment lost 1 base, leaving 5 bases of the junction unmatched. CDR3 length: 16 amino acids. Germline lookup yields CDR1 SGHVS and CDR2 FNYEAQ. Here the CDR3 reads CASSLGVGQGTDTQYF. CDR3 nucleotide sequence: TGTGCCAGCAGCTTAGGTGTGGGACAGGGTACAGATACGCAGTATTTT.

This chain connects TRBV7-8 to TRBJ2-5; TRBD2 agrees at 9 bases. Germline values: CDR1 SGHVS, CDR2 FQNEAQ. J gave up 1 base and V 7 bases, and 10 bases lay outside the gene matches. The CDR3 runs to 16 residues. This CDR3 reads CASIVGASGTQETQYF. The CDR3 DNA reads TGTGCCAGCATCGTGGGGGCTAGCGGGACCCAAGAGACCCAGTACTTC.

This rearrangement joins TRBV20-1 to TRBJ2-7; D is uncertain. CDR3 length equals 14 residues. The V end was cut by 3 bases, the J end by 0 bases, with 12 bases between. Germline values: CDR1 DFQATT, CDR2 SNEGSKA (reference sequence). CDR3 region: CSASYTWSSYEQYF. CDR3 in DNA: TGCAGTGCTAGCTATACGTGGAGCTCCTACGAGCAGTACTTC.

This clonotype was picked up a small number of times. This chain joins TRBV12-3 or TRBV12-4 and TRBJ2-7; 7 positions match TRBD1. Unmatched junction bases numbered 3, after V lost 7 bases and J lost 0 bases. The CDR3 has 13 amino acids. CDR3 coding DNA: TGTGCCAGCAAGGGGGCAGGCTCCTACGAGCAGTACTTC. Protein sequence: CASKGAGSYEQYF.